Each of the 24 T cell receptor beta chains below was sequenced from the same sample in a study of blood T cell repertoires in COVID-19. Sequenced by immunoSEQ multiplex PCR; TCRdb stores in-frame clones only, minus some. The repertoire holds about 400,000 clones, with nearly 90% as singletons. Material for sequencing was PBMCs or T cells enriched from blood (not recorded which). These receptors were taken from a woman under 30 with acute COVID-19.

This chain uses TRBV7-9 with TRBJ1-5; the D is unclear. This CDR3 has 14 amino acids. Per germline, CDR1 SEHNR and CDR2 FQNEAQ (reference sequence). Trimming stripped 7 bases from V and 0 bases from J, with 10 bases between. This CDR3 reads CASNSRGSNQPQHF. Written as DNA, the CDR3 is TGTGCCAGCAATTCTCGGGGTAGCAATCAGCCCCAGCATTTT.

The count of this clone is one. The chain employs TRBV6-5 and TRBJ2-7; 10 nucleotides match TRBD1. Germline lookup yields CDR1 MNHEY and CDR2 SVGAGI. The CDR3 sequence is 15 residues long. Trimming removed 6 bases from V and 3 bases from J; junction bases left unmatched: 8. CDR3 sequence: CASRKPGQGRYEQYF. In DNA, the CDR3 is TGTGCCAGCAGAAAACCGGGACAGGGGCGCTACGAGCAGTACTTC.

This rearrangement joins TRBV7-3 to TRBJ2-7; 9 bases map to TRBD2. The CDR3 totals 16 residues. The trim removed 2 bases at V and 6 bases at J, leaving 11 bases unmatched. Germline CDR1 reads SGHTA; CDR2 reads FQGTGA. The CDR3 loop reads CASSLGSLAGRVEQYF. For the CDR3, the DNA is TGTGCCAGCAGCTTAGGGTCGCTAGCGGGGAGGGTCGAGCAGTACTTC.

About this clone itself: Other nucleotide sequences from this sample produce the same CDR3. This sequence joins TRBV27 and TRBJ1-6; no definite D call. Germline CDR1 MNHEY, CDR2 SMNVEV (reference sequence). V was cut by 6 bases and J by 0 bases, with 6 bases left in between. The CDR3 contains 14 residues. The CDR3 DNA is TGTGCCAGCAGCCGGAGCTCCTATAATTCACCCCTCCACTTT. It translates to CASSRSSYNSPLHF.

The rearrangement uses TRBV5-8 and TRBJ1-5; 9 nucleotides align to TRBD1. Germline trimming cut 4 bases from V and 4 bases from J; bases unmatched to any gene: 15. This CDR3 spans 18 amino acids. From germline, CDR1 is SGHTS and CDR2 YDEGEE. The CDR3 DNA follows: TGTGCCAGCAGCCAAAACAGGGGGCGCGAAGATAGGAATCAGCCCCAGCATTTT. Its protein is CASSQNRGREDRNQPQHF.

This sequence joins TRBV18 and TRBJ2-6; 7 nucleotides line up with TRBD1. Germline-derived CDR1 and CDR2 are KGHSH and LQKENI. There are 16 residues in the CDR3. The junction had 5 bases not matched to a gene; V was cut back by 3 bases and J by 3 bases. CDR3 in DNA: TGTGCCAGCTCACCCCTGACAGGGCTTGGGGCCAACGTCCTGACTTTC. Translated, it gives CASSPLTGLGANVLTF. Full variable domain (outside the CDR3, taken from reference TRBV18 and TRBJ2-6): NAGVMQNPRHLVRRRGQEARLRCSPMKGHSHVYWYRQLPEEGLKFMVYLQKENIIDESGMPKERFSAEFPKEGPSILRIQQVVRGDSAAYFCASSPLTGLGANVLTFGAGSRLTVL.

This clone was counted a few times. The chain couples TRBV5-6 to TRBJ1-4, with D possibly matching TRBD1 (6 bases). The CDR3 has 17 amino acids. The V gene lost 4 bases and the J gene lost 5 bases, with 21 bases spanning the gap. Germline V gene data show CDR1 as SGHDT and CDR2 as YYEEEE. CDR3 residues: CASSTTGLRSLNEKLFF. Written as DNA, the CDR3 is TGTGCCAGCAGCACCACAGGGCTAAGGTCTCTCAATGAAAAACTGTTTTTT.

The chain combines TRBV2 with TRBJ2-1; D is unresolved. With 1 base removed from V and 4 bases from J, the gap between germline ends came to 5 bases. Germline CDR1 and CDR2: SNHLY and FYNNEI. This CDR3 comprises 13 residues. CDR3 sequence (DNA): TGTGCCAGCAGTGAAGTACTTTACAATGAGCAGTTCTTC. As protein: CASSEVLYNEQFF.

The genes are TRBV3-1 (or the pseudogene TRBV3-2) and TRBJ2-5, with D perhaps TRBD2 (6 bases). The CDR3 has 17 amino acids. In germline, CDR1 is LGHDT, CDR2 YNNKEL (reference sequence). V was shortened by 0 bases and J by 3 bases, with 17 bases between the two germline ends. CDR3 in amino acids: CASSQDLGREVEETQYF. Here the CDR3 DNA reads TGTGCCAGCAGCCAAGATTTAGGCAGGGAGGTGGAAGAGACCCAGTACTTC.

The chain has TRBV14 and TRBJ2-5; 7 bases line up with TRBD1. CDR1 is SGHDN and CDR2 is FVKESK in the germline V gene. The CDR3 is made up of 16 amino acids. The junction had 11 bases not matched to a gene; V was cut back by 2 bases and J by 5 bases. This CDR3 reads CASSQPNRGLYETQYF. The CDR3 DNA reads TGTGCCAGCAGCCAACCGAACAGGGGATTGTATGAGACCCAGTACTTC.

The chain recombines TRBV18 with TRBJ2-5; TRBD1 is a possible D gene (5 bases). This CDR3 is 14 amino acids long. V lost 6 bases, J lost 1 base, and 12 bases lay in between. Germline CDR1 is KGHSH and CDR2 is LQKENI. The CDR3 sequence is CASSPTGIQETQYF. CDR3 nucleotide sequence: TGTGCCAGCTCGCCTACAGGAATCCAAGAGACCCAGTACTTC.

The CDR3 sequence is CASGPGLSTDTQYF. The CDR3 DNA sequence: TGTGCTAGTGGTCCGGGGTTGAGCACAGATACGCAGTATTTT. This chain connects TRBV12-5 to TRBJ2-3, with D possibly being TRBD2 (5 bases). Germline values: CDR1 LGHNT, CDR2 FRNRAP. V gave up 5 bases and J gave up 0 bases, with 9 bases separating them. This CDR3 has 14 amino acids.

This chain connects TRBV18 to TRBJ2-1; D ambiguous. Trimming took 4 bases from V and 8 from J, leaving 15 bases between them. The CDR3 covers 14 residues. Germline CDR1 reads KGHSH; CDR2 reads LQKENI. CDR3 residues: CASSRPPLVDEQFF. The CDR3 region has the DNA TGTGCCAGCTCACGCCCCCCGCTAGTCGATGAGCAGTTCTTC.

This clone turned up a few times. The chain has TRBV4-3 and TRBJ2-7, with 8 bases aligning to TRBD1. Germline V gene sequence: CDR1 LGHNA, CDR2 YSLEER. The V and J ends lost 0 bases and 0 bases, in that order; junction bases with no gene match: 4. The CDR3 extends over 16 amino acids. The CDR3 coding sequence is TGCGCCAGCAGCCAAGACAGGGGGCTCTCCTCCTACGAGCAGTACTTC. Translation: CASSQDRGLSSYEQYF.

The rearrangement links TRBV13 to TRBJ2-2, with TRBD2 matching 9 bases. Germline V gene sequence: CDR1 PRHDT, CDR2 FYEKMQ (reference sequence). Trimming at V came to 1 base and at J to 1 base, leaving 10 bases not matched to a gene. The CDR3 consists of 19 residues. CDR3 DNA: TGTGCCAGCAGCTTAGCACCTCCGGCTAGCGGGAAGAACACCGGGGAGCTGTTTTTT. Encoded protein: CASSLAPPASGKNTGELFF.

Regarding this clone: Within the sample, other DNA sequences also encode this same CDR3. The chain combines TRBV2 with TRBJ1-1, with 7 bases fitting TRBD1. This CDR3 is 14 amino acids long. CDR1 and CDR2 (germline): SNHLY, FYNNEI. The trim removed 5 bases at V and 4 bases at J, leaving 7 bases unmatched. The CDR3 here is CASSIDRAGTEAFF. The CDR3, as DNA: TGTGCCAGCAGTATCGACAGGGCGGGCACTGAAGCTTTCTTT.

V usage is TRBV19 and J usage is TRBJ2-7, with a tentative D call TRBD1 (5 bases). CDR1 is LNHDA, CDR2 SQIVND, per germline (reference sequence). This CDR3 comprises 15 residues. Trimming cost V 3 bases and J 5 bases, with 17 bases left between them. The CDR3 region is CASSMGPARTHEQYF. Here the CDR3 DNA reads TGTGCCAGTAGTATGGGGCCGGCCAGGACCCACGAGCAGTACTTC.

CDR3: CASSFEGGVGLFF. In DNA, the CDR3 is TGTGCCAGCAGTTTTGAAGGGGGCGTGGGTCTGTTTTTT. The rearrangement joins TRBV3-1 (or the pseudogene TRBV3-2) to TRBJ1-4, with 7 bases aligning to TRBD1. The germline gives CDR1 LGHDT, CDR2 YNNKEL (reference sequence). The length of the CDR3 is 13 residues. The J segment lost 14 bases and the V segment lost 6 bases, leaving 12 bases of the junction unmatched.

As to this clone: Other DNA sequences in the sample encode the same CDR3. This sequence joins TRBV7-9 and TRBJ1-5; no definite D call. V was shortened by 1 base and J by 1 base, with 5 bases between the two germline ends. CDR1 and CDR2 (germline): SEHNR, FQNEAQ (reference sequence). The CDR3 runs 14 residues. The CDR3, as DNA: TGTGCCAGCAGCTTAGACAGCAGCAATCAGCCCCAGCATTTT. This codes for CASSLDSSNQPQHF.

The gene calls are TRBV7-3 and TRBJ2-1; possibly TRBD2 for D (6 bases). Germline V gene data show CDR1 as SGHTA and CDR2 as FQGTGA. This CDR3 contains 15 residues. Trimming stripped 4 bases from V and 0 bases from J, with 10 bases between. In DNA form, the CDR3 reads TGTGCCAGCAGCTCGCGGGGCCTCTCCTACAATGAGCAGTTCTTC. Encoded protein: CASSSRGLSYNEQFF.

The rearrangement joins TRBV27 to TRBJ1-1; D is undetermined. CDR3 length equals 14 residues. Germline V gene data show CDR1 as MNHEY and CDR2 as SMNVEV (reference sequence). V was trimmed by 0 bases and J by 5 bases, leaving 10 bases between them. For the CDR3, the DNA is TGTGCCAGCAGTTTATCGAGCTGGAGGACTGAAGCTTTCTTT. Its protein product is CASSLSSWRTEAFF.

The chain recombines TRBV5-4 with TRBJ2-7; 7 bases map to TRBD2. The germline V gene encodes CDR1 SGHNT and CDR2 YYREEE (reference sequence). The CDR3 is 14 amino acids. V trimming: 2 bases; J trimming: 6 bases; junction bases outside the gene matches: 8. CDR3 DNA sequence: TGTGCCAGCAGCTTCCGGGAGGTCCCCACCGAGCAGTACTTC. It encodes CASSFREVPTEQYF.

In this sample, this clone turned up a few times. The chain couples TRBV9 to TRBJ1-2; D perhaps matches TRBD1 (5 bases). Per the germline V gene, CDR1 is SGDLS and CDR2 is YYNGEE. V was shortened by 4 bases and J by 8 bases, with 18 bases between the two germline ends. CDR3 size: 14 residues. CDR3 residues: CASSPELGPWGYTF. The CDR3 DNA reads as TGTGCCAGCAGCCCAGAACTGGGGCCTTGGGGCTACACCTTC.

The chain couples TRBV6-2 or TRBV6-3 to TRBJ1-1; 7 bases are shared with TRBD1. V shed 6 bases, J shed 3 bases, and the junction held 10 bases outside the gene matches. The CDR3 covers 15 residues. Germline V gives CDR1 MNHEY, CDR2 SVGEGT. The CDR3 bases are TGTGCCAGCAGCCGTACAGGGGCTTACGACACTGAAGCTTTCTTT. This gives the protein CASSRTGAYDTEAFF.